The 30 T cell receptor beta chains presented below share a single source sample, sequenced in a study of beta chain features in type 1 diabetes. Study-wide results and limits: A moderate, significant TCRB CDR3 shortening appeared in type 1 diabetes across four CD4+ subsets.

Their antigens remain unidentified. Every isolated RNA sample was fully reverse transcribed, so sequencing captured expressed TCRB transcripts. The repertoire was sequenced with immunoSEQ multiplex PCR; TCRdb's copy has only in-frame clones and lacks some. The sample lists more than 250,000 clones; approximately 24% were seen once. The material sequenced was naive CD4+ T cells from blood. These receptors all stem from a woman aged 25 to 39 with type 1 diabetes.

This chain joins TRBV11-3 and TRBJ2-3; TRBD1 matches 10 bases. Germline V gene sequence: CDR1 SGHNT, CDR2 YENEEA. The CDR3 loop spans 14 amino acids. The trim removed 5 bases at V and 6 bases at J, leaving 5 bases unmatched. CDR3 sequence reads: CASSRQGAMDTQYF. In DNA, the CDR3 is TGTGCCAGCAGCCGACAGGGGGCAATGGATACGCAGTATTTT.

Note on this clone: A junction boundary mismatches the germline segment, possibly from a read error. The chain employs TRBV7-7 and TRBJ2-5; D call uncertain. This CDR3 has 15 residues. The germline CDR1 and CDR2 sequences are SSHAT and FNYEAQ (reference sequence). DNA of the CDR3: TGTGCTAGCAGCTTCGCTCCGGAGTACCAAGAGACCCAGTACTTC. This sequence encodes CASSFAPEYQETQYF.

CDR3 region: CASSLEGNYGYTF. The DNA of the CDR3 is TGTGCCAGCAGCTTAGAGGGGAACTATGGCTACACCTTC. This chain links TRBV7-8 with TRBJ1-2, with a weak D call TRBD1 (5 bases). V was clipped by 1 base and J by 2 bases, with 5 bases between them. The CDR3 runs 13 residues. The germline gives CDR1 SGHVS, CDR2 FQNEAQ.

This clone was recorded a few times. The CDR3 DNA is TGTGCCTGGAGTGTGACAGCAACTGGAAACACCATATATTTT. Translating gives CAWSVTATGNTIYF. V is TRBV30 and J is TRBJ1-3; the D gene is possibly TRBD1 (5 bases). Germline V gene sequence: CDR1 GTSNPN, CDR2 SVGIG (reference sequence). CDR3 size: 14 residues. Trimming took 0 bases from V and 2 from J, leaving 8 bases between them.

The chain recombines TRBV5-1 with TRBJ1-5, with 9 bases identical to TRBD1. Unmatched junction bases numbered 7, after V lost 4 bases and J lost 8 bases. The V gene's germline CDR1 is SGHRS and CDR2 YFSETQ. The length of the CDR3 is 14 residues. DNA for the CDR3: TGCGCCAGCAGCCCAGGACAGGGGCGCGAGCCCCAGCATTTT. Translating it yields CASSPGQGREPQHF.

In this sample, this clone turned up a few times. The CDR3 nucleotides read TGTGCCAGCAGCCAAGAGGGGGGACAGGGTGATGGCTACACCTTC. Translation gives CASSQEGGQGDGYTF. The chain employs TRBV4-2 and TRBJ1-2, with 9 bases aligning to TRBD1. The CDR3 is 15 residues long. CDR1 is LGHNA, CDR2 YNFKEQ, per germline. With 0 bases clipped from V and 6 bases from J, the junction kept 5 bases outside the gene matches.

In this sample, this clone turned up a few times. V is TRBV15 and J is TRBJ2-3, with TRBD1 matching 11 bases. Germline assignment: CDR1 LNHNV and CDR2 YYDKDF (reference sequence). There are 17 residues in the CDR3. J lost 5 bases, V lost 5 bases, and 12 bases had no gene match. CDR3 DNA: TGTGCCACCAGCCCCCTCCGGACAGGGGGCGCCGAAGATACGCAGTATTTT. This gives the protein CATSPLRTGGAEDTQYF.

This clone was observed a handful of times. The CDR3 reads CASSLLNANEQYF. CDR3 nucleotide sequence: TGTGCCAGCAGTTTATTGAACGCGAACGAGCAGTACTTC. The chain links TRBV28 to TRBJ2-7; D uncertain. Germline loops: CDR1 MDHEN, CDR2 SYDVKM. This CDR3 is 13 amino acids long. V was cut by 1 base and J by 5 bases, with 9 bases left in between. Looking up the rest from reference TRBV28 and TRBJ2-7 gives the full variable domain: DVKVTQSSRYLVKRTGEKVFLECVQDMDHENMFWYRQDPGLGLRLIYFSYDVKMKEKGDIPEGYSVSREKKERFSLILESASTNQTSMYLCASSLLNANEQYFGPGTRLTVT.

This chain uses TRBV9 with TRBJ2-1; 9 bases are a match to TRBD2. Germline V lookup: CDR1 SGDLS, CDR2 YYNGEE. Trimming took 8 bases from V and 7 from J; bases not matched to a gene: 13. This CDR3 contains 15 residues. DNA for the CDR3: TGTGCCAGTGAGAGGGGCGGGAGGGCCGCAAATGAGCAGTTCTTC. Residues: CASERGGRAANEQFF.

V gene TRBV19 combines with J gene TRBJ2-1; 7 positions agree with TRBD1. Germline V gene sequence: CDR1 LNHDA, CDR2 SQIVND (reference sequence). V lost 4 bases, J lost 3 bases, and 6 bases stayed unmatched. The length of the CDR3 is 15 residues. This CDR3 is CASSRPGQHYNEQFF. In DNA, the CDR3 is TGTGCCAGTAGTAGGCCGGGACAGCACTACAATGAGCAGTTCTTC.

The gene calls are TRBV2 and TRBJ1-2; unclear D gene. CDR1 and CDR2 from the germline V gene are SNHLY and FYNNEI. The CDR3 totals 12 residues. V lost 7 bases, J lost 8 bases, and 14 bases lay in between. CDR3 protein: CASKEQNSGYTF. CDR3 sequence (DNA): TGTGCCAGCAAGGAACAGAACTCCGGCTACACCTTC.

In DNA, the CDR3 is TGTGCCAGCAGCTTAGCACAGGGCTATGGCTACACCTTC. The encoded protein is CASSLAQGYGYTF. The chain joins TRBV7-9 to TRBJ1-2, with a tentative D call TRBD1 (6 bases). Germline assignment: CDR1 SEHNR and CDR2 FQNEAQ (reference sequence). CDR3 length: 13 amino acids. V lost 0 bases and J lost 4, with 6 bases in between.

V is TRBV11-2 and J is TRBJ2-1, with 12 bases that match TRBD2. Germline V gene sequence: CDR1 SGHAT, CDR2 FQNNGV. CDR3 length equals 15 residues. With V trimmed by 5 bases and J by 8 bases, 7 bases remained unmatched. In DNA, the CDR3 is TGTGCCAGCAGCACCCGACTAGCGGGAGACTATGAGCAGTTCTTC. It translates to CASSTRLAGDYEQFF.

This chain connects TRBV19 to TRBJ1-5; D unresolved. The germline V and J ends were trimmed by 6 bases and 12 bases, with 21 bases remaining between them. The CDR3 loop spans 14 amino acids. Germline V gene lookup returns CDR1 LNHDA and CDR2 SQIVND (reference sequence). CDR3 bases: TGTGCCAGTAGAACCCCCCGACTGCCGCCGATCCAGCATTTT. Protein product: CASRTPRLPPIQHF.

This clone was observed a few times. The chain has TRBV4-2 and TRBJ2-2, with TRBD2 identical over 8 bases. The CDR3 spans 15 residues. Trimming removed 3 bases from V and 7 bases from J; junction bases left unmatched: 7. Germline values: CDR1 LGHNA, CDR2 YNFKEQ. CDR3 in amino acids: CASSQGAGADGELFF. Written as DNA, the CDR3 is TGTGCCAGCAGCCAGGGAGCGGGAGCGGACGGGGAGCTGTTTTTT.

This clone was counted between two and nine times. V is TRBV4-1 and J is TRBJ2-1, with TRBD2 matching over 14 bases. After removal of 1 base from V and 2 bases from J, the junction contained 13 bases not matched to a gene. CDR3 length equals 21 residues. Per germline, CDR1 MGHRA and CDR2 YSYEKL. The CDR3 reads CASSQGVAGLAGVKPYNEQFF. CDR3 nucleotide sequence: TGCGCCAGCAGCCAAGGGGTTGCGGGACTAGCGGGGGTCAAGCCCTACAATGAGCAGTTCTTC.

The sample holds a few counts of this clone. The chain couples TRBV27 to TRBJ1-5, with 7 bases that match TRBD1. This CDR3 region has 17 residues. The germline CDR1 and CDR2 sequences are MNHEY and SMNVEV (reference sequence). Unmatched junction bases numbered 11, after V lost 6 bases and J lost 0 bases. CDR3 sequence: CASSDRATIFSNQPQHF. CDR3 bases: TGTGCCAGCAGCGACAGGGCCACAATATTTAGCAATCAGCCCCAGCATTTT.

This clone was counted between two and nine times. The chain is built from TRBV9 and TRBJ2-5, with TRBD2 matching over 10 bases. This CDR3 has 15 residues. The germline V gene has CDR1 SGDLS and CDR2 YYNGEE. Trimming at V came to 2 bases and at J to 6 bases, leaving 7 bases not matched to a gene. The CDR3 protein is CASSVGTSERKTQYF. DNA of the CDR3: TGTGCCAGCAGCGTCGGGACTAGCGAGAGGAAGACCCAGTACTTC.

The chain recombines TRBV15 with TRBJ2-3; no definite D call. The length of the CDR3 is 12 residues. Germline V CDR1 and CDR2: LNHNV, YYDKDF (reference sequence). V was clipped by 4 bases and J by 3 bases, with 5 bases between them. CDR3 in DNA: TGTGCCACCAGCATACTGACAGATACGCAGTATTTT. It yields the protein CATSILTDTQYF.

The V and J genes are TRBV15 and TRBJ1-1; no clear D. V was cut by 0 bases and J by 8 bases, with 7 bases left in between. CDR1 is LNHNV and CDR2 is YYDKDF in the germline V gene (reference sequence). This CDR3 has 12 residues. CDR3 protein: CATSRDSQEAFF. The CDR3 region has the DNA TGTGCCACCAGCAGAGATTCACAGGAAGCTTTCTTT.

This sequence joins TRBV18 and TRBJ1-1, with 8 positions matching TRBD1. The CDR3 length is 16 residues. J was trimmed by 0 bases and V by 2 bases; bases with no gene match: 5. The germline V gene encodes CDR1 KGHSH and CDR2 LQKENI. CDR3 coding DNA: TGTGCCAGCTCACCAGGGCAGGGGGCGTTGAACACTGAAGCTTTCTTT. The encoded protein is CASSPGQGALNTEAFF.

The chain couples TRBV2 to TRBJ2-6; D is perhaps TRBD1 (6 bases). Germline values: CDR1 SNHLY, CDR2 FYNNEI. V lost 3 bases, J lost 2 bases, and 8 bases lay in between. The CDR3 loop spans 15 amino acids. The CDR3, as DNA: TGTGCCAGCAGTGACCAGGGGCCTGGGGCCAACGTCCTGACTTTC. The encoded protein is CASSDQGPGANVLTF.

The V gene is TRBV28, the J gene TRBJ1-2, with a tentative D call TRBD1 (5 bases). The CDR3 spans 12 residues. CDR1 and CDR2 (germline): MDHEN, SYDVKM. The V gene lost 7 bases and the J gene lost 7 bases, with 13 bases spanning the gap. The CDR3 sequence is CASMATASGYTF. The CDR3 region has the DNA TGTGCCAGCATGGCGACAGCCTCTGGCTACACCTTC.

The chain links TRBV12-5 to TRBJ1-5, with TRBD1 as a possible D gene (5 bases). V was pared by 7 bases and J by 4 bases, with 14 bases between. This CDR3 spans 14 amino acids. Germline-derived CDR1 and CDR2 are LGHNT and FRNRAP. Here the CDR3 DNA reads TGTGCTAGTGCCCCCCGGGGGTATAATCAGCCCCAGCATTTT. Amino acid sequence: CASAPRGYNQPQHF.

The CDR3 loop is CASSAGGAYTQYF. Here the CDR3 DNA reads TGTGCCAGCAGTGCGGGGGGGGCTTATACGCAGTATTTT. The V gene is TRBV25-1, the J gene TRBJ2-3; 8 nucleotides agree with TRBD2. The germline V gene has CDR1 MGHDK and CDR2 SYGVNS. The CDR3 is 13 amino acids. The J segment lost 7 bases and the V segment lost 4 bases, leaving 4 bases of the junction unmatched.

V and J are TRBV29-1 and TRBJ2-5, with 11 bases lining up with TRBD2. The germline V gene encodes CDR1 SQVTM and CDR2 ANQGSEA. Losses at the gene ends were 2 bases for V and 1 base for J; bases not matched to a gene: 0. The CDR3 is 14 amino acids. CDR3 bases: TGCAGCGTTGAAACTAGCGGGAGCCAAGAGACCCAGTACTTC. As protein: CSVETSGSQETQYF.

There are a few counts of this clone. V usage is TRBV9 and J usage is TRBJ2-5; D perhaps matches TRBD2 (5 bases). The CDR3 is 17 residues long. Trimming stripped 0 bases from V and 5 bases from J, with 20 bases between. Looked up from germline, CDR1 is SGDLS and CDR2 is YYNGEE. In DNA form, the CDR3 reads TGTGCCAGCAGCGTAGGGGTGAGGGCCTCCCTGGCGGAGACCCAGTACTTC. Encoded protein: CASSVGVRASLAETQYF.

The CDR3 spells CASLTSGSSYNEQFF. CDR3 bases: TGTGCCAGCCTCACAAGCGGAAGCTCCTACAATGAGCAGTTCTTC. The V call is TRBV25-1, the J call TRBJ2-1; a weak D match, TRBD2 (5 bases). Trimming removed 8 bases at V and 0 bases at J, with 14 bases between. The length of the CDR3 is 15 residues. Per the germline V gene, CDR1 is MGHDK and CDR2 is SYGVNS. The variable domain in full, completed from reference TRBV25-1 and TRBJ2-1, reads EADIYQTPRYLVIGTGKKITLECSQTMGHDKMYWYQQDPGMELHLIHYSYGVNSTEKGDLSSESTVSRIRTEHFPLTLESARPSHTSQYLCASLTSGSSYNEQFFGPGTRLTVL.

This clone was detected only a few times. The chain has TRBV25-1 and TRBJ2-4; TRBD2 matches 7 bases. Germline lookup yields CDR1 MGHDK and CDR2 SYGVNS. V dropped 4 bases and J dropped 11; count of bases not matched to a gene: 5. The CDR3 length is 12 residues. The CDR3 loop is CASSAPRGVQYF. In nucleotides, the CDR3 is TGTGCCAGCAGTGCACCTCGGGGGGTTCAGTACTTC.

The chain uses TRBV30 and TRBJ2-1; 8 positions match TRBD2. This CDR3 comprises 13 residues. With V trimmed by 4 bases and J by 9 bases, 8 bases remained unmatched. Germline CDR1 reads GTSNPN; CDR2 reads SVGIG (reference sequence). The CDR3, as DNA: TGTGCCTGGACTCGGACTAGCTTTGGTGAGCAGTTCTTC. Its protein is CAWTRTSFGEQFF.